This T cell receptor (beta chain) emerged from a study of blood T cell repertoires in COVID-19. Only in-frame clones appear in the TCRdb table, and some are missing; sequencing was by immunoSEQ multiplex PCR. The table includes some 250,000 clones, 70% to 90% detected once. CDR1 and CDR2 (germline): SQVTM, ANQGSEA. The CDR3 length is 14 residues. V shed 2 bases and J shed 7 bases, with 18 bases lying between them. The sequenced sample consisted of peripheral blood. This chain uses TRBV29-1 with TRBJ2-7; unclear D gene. The TCR originated in a woman aged 30 to 39 with acute or convalescent COVID-19. The CDR3 coding sequence is TGCAGCGTTGAATTGGGCACGTCTCGTCCTGAGCAGTACTTC. This encodes CSVELGTSRPEQYF.